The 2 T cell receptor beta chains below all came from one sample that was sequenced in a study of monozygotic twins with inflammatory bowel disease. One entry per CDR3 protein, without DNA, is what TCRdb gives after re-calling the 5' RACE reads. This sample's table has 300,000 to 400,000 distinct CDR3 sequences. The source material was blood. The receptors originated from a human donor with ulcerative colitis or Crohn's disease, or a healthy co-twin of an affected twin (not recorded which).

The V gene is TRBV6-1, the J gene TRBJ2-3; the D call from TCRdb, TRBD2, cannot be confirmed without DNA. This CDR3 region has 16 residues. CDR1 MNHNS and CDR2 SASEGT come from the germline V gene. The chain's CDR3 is CASSLSTSGGQDTQYF.

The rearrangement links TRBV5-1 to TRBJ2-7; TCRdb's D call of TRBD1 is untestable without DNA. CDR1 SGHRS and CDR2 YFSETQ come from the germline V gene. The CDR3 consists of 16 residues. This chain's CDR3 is CASSLADYREAYEQYF.